Listed here are 19 T cell receptor beta chains from one sample, sequenced in a study of beta chain features in type 1 diabetes. Investigators reverse transcribed all isolated RNA, so they sequenced expressed TCRB transcripts. Measured with immunoSEQ multiplex PCR; TCRdb has only the in-frame clones, and not every one. The sample records about 930,000 clones, 17% being singletons. Sequencing was done on a sample of naive CD4+ T cells from blood. These receptors came from a woman aged 18-30 years in good health.

In this sample, this clone turned up a few times. The chain employs TRBV5-4 and TRBJ1-2; no definite D call. The germline V gene has CDR1 SGHNT and CDR2 YYREEE (reference sequence). Trimming shortened V by 4 bases and J by 3 bases, and 16 bases separated the two germline ends. The length of the CDR3 is 15 residues. The CDR3 bases are TGTGCCAGCAGCCCAAACCTACAAGAGGACTATGGCTACACCTTC. It encodes CASSPNLQEDYGYTF.

A word on this clone: In the same sample, other DNA sequences code for this CDR3. The gene calls are TRBV19 and TRBJ2-2, with a weak D call TRBD2 (5 bases). Germline lookup yields CDR1 LNHDA and CDR2 SQIVND (reference sequence). V lost 6 bases and J lost 1, with 9 bases in between. The CDR3 has 14 residues. CDR3 region: CASSPRGNTGELFF. The CDR3 coding sequence is TGTGCCAGTAGCCCCCGGGGGAACACCGGGGAGCTGTTTTTT.

The rearrangement joins TRBV19 to TRBJ2-7, with D perhaps TRBD1 (6 bases). Germline assignment: CDR1 LNHDA and CDR2 SQIVND (reference sequence). The CDR3 has 15 residues. V was pared by 5 bases and J by 5 bases, with 19 bases between. The DNA of the CDR3 is TGTGCCAGTAGTTATACCAGGACAGCCCCCCACGAGCAGTACTTC. It translates to CASSYTRTAPHEQYF.

V gene TRBV13 combines with J gene TRBJ2-2; the match to TRBD2 covers 7 bases. V was pared by 6 bases and J by 2 bases, with 6 bases of the junction left unmatched. Germline CDR1 is PRHDT and CDR2 is FYEKMQ (reference sequence). This CDR3 has 15 residues. The CDR3 nucleotides are TGTGCCAGCAGAAAGGGACTACTAAACACCGGGGAGCTGTTTTTT. It translates to CASRKGLLNTGELFF. Together with reference TRBV13 and TRBJ2-2, the CDR3 gives the full variable domain: AAGVIQSPRHLIKEKRETATLKCYPIPRHDTVYWYQQGPGQDPQFLISFYEKMQSDKGSIPDRFSAQQFSDYHSELNMSSLELGDSALYFCASRKGLLNTGELFFGEGSRLTVL.

The chain has TRBV6-6 and TRBJ1-2; possible D gene TRBD1, 5 bases. Germline V gene sequence: CDR1 MNHNY, CDR2 SVGAGI (reference sequence). Trimming stripped 2 bases from V and 9 bases from J, with 7 bases between. The CDR3 is 11 residues long. CDR3 sequence: CASSYVGRYTF. The DNA for the CDR3 is TGTGCCAGCAGTTACGTGGGACGCTACACCTTC.

The chain combines TRBV11-2 with TRBJ2-7, with a weak D call TRBD2 (7 bases). The V and J ends lost 5 bases and 3 bases respectively, with 17 bases between them. The CDR3 consists of 15 residues. Germline CDR1 reads SGHAT; CDR2 reads FQNNGV. The CDR3 loop reads CASSHYRGGHYEQYF. The DNA of the CDR3 is TGTGCCAGCAGCCACTATCGCGGGGGCCACTACGAGCAGTACTTC. Full variable domain (rest looked up from reference TRBV11-2 and TRBJ2-7): EAGVAQSPRYKIIEKRQSVAFWCNPISGHATLYWYQQILGQGPKLLIQFQNNGVVDDSQLPKDRFSAERLKGVDSTLKIQPAKLEDSAVYLCASSHYRGGHYEQYFGPGTRLTVT.

The J gene is TRBJ1-2, the V gene TRBV19, with D possibly TRBD1 on 6 matching bases. V was shortened by 7 bases and J by 6 bases, with 15 bases between the two germline ends. The germline V gene encodes CDR1 LNHDA and CDR2 SQIVND (reference sequence). This CDR3 is 13 amino acids long. The CDR3 region has the DNA TGTGCCAGTACCCTAGGGAACAGGGATGGCTACACCTTC. Translation: CASTLGNRDGYTF.

This clone was seen more than once but under ten times. The CDR3 sequence is CASSQGLAGGPYGANVLTF. The CDR3, as DNA: TGCGCCAGCAGCCAAGGTTTGGCGGGAGGGCCTTACGGGGCCAACGTCCTGACTTTC. J is TRBJ2-6 and V is TRBV4-3; 9 bases are a match to TRBD2. V shed 1 base and J 4 bases; nucleotides not matched to a gene: 11. Germline V gene lookup returns CDR1 LGHNA and CDR2 YSLEER. The CDR3 contains 19 residues.

This clone was observed a handful of times. This sequence joins TRBV5-6 and TRBJ1-2; unclear D gene. V lost 0 bases, J lost 8 bases, and 14 bases lay in between. The CDR3 length is 14 residues. Looked up from germline, CDR1 is SGHDT and CDR2 is YYEEEE. In DNA, the CDR3 is TGTGCCAGCAGCTTGGTAGCTCGTTCGAAGGGCTACACCTTC. Protein sequence: CASSLVARSKGYTF.

This clone was detected only a few times. The chain carries TRBV27 and TRBJ2-2; TRBD2 matches 7 bases. With 7 bases clipped from V and 6 bases from J, the junction kept 11 bases outside the gene matches. This CDR3 is built from 15 residues. Germline CDR1 is MNHEY and CDR2 is SMNVEV (reference sequence). CDR3 amino acids: CASMDWRERAGELFF. The CDR3 region has the DNA TGTGCCAGCATGGACTGGCGGGAGAGGGCCGGGGAGCTGTTTTTT.

This clone was recorded a few times. The chain uses TRBV19 and TRBJ2-4, with TRBD1 identical over 8 bases. V lost 5 bases, J lost 6 bases, and 3 bases stayed unmatched. Germline assignment: CDR1 LNHDA and CDR2 SQIVND (reference sequence). The CDR3 is 13 amino acids. The CDR3 protein is CASSDRGGNIQYF. The DNA for the CDR3 is TGTGCCAGTAGTGACAGGGGCGGAAACATTCAGTACTTC. The full variable domain, with the rest looked up from reference TRBV19 and TRBJ2-4, is DGGITQSPKYLFRKEGQNVTLSCEQNLNHDAMYWYRQDPGQGLRLIYYSQIVNDFQKGDIAEGYSVSREKKESFPLTVTSAQKNPTAFYLCASSDRGGNIQYFGAGTRLSVL.

J is TRBJ2-1 and V is TRBV7-8; D remains unclear. Trimming shortened V by 0 bases and J by 4 bases, and 7 bases separated the two germline ends. The length of the CDR3 is 14 residues. The germline V gene encodes CDR1 SGHVS and CDR2 FQNEAQ. The CDR3 loop is CASSLALRYNEQFF. The CDR3 DNA follows: TGTGCCAGCAGCTTAGCGCTACGATACAATGAGCAGTTCTTC. Full variable domain (rest looked up from reference TRBV7-8 and TRBJ2-1): GAGVSQSPRYKVAKRGQDVALRCDPISGHVSLFWYQQALGQGPEFLTYFQNEAQLDKSGLPSDRFFAERPEGSVSTLKIQRTQQEDSAVYLCASSLALRYNEQFFGPGTRLTVL.

CDR3 sequence reads: CASSEFAGGDQPQHF. DNA for the CDR3: TGTGCCAGCAGTGAATTCGCAGGGGGCGATCAGCCCCAGCATTTT. The V and J genes are TRBV6-1 and TRBJ1-5; 8 nucleotides match TRBD1. This CDR3 has 15 amino acids. Germline V gene lookup returns CDR1 MNHNS and CDR2 SASEGT. Trimming at V came to 2 bases and at J to 5 bases, leaving 5 bases not matched to a gene.

This chain links TRBV6-6 with TRBJ2-7, with 10 bases matching TRBD1. Germline CDR1 is MNHNY and CDR2 is SVGAGI (reference sequence). The trim removed 6 bases at V and 2 bases at J, leaving 4 bases unmatched. CDR3 length: 14 residues. The CDR3 DNA reads TGTGCCAGCAGCCCGGGACAGGGGACCTACGAGCAGTACTTC. Translated, it gives CASSPGQGTYEQYF.

There are a few counts of this clone. The chain has TRBV7-8 and TRBJ2-1, with 9 nucleotides matching TRBD2. V was pared by 3 bases and J by 3 bases, with 9 bases of the junction left unmatched. Germline-derived CDR1 and CDR2 are SGHVS and FQNEAQ. This CDR3 has 17 residues. Here the CDR3 reads CASSLGVAGVVYNEQFF. Written as DNA, the CDR3 is TGTGCCAGCAGCTTGGGGGTAGCGGGAGTAGTCTACAATGAGCAGTTCTTC.

The chain recombines TRBV28 with TRBJ2-3, with 7 bases that match TRBD1. This CDR3 spans 13 amino acids. Germline V gene lookup returns CDR1 MDHEN and CDR2 SYDVKM. With 6 bases clipped from V and 2 bases from J, the junction kept 2 bases outside the gene matches. CDR3 loop: CASRTGFTDTQYF. The CDR3 bases are TGTGCCAGCAGGACAGGGTTCACAGATACGCAGTATTTT.

V and J are TRBV6-5 and TRBJ2-1; a possible D gene is TRBD2 (6 bases). Trimming shortened V by 0 bases and J by 6 bases, and 9 bases separated the two germline ends. Per germline, CDR1 MNHEY and CDR2 SVGAGI. This CDR3 is 14 amino acids long. CDR3 amino acids: CASSYSLAPNEQFF. CDR3 bases: TGTGCCAGCAGTTACTCACTAGCACCCAATGAGCAGTTCTTC.

This clone has a handful of counts. The chain carries TRBV6-1 and TRBJ2-1; D call uncertain. Germline V lookup: CDR1 MNHNS, CDR2 SASEGT. The V and J ends lost 8 bases and 4 bases respectively, with 12 bases between them. The CDR3 is 13 amino acids. CDR3 DNA sequence: TGTGCCAGCGTTGGAACCCTATACAATGAGCAGTTCTTC. Encoded protein: CASVGTLYNEQFF.

This rearrangement joins TRBV13 to TRBJ2-3; a possible D gene is TRBD1 (6 bases). With 5 bases removed from V and 9 bases from J, the gap between germline ends came to 18 bases. The germline V gene has CDR1 PRHDT and CDR2 FYEKMQ (reference sequence). CDR3 length: 14 residues. DNA for the CDR3: TGTGCCAGCAGCCATCGGACCGGTACAGGGACGCAGTATTTT. Encoded protein: CASSHRTGTGTQYF.